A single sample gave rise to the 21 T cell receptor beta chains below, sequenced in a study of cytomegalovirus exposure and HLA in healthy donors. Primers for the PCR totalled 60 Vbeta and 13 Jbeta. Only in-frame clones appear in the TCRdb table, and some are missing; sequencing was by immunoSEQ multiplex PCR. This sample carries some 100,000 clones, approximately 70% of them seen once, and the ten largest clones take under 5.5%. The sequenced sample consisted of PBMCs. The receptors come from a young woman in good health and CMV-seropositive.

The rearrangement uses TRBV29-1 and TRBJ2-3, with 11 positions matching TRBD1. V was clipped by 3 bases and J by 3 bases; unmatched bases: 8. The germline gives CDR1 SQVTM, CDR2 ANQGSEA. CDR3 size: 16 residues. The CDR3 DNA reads TGCAGCGTTGACGGAATGGGACAGGGGGGAACAGATACGCAGTATTTT. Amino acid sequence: CSVDGMGQGGTDTQYF.

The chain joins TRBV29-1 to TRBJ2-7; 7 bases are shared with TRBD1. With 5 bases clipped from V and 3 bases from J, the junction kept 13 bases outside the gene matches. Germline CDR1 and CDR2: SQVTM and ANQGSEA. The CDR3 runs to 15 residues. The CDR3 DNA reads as TGCAGCGTTAGCACAGGGGAAAGAGGGTACTACGAGCAGTACTTC. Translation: CSVSTGERGYYEQYF.

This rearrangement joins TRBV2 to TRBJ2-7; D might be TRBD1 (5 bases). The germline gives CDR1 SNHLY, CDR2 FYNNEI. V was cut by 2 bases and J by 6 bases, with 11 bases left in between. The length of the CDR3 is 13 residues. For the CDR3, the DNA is TGTGCCAGCAGTGAACAGGGCTCGGGCGAGCAGTACTTC. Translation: CASSEQGSGEQYF.

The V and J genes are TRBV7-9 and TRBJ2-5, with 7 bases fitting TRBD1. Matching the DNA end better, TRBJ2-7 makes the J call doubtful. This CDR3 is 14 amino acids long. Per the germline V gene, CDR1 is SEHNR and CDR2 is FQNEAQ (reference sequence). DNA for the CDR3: TGTGCCAGCAGCTTAGGGGACAGTTCTTACGAGCAGTACTTC. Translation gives CASSLGDSSYEQYF.

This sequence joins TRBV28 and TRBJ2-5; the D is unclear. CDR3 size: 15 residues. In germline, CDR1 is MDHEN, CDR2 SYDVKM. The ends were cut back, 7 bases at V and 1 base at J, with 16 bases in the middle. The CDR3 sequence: CASTSSGLGQETQYF. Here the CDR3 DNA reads TGTGCCAGCACCTCCTCCGGGTTAGGCCAAGAGACCCAGTACTTC.

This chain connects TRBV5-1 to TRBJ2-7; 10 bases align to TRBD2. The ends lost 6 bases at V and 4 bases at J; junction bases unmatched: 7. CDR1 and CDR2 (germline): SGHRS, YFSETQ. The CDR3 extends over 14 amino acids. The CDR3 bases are TGCGCCAGCACCCTCGGACTAGCGGAGTACGAGCAGTACTTC. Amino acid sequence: CASTLGLAEYEQYF.

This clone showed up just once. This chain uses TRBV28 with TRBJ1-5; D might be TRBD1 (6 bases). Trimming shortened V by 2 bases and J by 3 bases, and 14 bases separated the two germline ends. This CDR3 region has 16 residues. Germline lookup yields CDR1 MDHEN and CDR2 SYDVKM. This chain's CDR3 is CASSLTGDIDNQPQHF. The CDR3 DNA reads TGTGCCAGCAGTTTAACCGGGGACATAGACAATCAGCCCCAGCATTTT.

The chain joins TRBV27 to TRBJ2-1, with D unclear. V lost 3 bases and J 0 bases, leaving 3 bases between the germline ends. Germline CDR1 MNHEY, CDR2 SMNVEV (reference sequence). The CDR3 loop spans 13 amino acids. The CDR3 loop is CASSFSSYNEQFF. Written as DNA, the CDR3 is TGTGCCAGCAGTTTCAGCTCCTACAATGAGCAGTTCTTC.

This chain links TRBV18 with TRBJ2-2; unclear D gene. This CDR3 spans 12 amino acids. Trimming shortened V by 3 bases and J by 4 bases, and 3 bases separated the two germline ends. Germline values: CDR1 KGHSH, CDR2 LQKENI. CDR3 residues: CASSPSTGELFF. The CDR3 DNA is TGTGCCAGCTCACCGAGCACCGGGGAGCTGTTTTTT.

The CDR3 protein is CASSGTSGRSNEQFF. CDR3 coding DNA: TGTGCCAGCAGCGGCACTAGCGGGAGAAGTAATGAGCAGTTCTTC. The chain joins TRBV9 to TRBJ2-1; TRBD2 agrees at 11 bases. J lost 7 bases, V lost 3 bases, and 6 bases had no gene match. The V gene's germline CDR1 is SGDLS and CDR2 YYNGEE. The CDR3 consists of 15 residues.

CDR3 sequence: CASSWTEDTEAFF. In DNA, the CDR3 is TGTGCCAGCAGTTGGACAGAAGACACTGAAGCTTTCTTT. This chain joins TRBV7-6 and TRBJ1-1; D may be TRBD1 (6 bases). The CDR3 sequence is 13 residues long. The V gene lost 6 bases and the J gene lost 3 bases, with 11 bases spanning the gap. Germline V gives CDR1 SGHVS, CDR2 FNYEAQ.

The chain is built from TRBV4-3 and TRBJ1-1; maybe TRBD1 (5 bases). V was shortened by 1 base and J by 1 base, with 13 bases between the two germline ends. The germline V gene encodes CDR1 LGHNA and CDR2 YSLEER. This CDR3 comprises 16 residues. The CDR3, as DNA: TGCGCCAGCAGCCAAGGTAGGGGTTTTAAGAACACTGAAGCTTTCTTT. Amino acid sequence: CASSQGRGFKNTEAFF.

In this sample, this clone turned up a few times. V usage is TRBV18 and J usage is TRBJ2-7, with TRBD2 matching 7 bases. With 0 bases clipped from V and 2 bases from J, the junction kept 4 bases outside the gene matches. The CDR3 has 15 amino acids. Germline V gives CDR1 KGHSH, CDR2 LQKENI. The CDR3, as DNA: TGTGCCAGCTCACCACCCCAGCGGGGTACCTACGAGCAGTACTTC. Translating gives CASSPPQRGTYEQYF.

In DNA, the CDR3 is TGCGCCAGCAGCCAAGACGGGACTAGCGGGATAGAGCAGTTCTTC. This codes for CASSQDGTSGIEQFF. The chain uses TRBV4-3 and TRBJ2-1; 13 positions agree with TRBD2. V trimming: 0 bases; J trimming: 10 bases; junction bases outside the gene matches: 3. Germline CDR1 LGHNA, CDR2 YSLEER. This CDR3 is built from 15 residues.

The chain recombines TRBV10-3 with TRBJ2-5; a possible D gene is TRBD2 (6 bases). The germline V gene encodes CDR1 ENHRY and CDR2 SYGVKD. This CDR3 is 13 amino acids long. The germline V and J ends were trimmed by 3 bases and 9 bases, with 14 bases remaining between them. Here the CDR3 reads CAISDGTVWAQYF. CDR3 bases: TGTGCCATCAGTGACGGGACTGTCTGGGCCCAGTACTTC.

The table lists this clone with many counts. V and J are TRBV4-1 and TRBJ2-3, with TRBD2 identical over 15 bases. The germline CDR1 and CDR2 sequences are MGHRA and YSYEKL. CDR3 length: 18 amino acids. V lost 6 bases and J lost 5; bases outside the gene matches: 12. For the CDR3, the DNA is TGCGCCAGCAGTCCCTCGGGACTAGCGGGAGGCGGGGGAGATACGCAGTATTTT. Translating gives CASSPSGLAGGGGDTQYF.

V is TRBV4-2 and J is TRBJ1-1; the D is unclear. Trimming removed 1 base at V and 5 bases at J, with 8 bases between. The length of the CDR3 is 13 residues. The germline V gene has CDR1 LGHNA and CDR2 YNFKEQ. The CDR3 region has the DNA TGTGCCAGCAGCCAAGGCACGGGGACTGAAGCTTTCTTT. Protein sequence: CASSQGTGTEAFF.

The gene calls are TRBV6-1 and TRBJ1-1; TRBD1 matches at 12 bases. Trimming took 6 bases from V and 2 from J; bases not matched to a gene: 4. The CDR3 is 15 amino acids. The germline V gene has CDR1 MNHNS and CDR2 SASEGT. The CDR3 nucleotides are TGTGCCAGCAGGCCGGGACAGGGGGCAAACACTGAAGCTTTCTTT. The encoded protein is CASRPGQGANTEAFF.

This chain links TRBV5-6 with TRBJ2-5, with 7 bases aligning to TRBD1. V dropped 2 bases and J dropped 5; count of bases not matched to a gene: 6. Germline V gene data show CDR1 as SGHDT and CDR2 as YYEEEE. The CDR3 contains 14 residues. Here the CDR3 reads CASSFSGTEETQYF. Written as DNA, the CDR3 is TGTGCCAGCAGCTTTTCCGGGACAGAGGAGACCCAGTACTTC.

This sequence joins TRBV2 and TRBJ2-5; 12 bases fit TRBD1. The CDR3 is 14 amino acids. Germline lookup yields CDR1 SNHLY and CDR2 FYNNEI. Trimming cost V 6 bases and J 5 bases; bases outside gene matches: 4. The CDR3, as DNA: TGTGCCAGCAGGGGGACAGGGGGCTGGGAGACCCAGTACTTC. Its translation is CASRGTGGWETQYF.

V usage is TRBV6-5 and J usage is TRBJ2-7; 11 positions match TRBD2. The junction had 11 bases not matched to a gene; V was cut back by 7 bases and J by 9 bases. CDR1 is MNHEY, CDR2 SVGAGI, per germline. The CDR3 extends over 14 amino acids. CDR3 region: CASKTSGSPSGQYF. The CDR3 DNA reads TGTGCCAGCAAAACTAGCGGGAGCCCAAGCGGGCAGTACTTC.